Listed below are T cell receptor beta chains from one sample, sequenced in a study of blood T cell repertoires in COVID-19. Method: immunoSEQ multiplex PCR; TCRdb's copy keeps in-frame clones and lacks some. Of about 110,000 clones listed, 70% to 90% were seen once; the top ten hold 4% to 6%. Input material: peripheral blood. All receptors come from a man aged 35-49 years with active or convalescent COVID-19. The CDR3 runs from the conserved cysteine through the conserved F or W.

J gene,V gene,CDR3 length,CDR3 protein
TRBJ1-1,TRBV9,14,CASSGCEGVYLGGF
TRBJ2-3,TRBV19,16,CASSSQPLQGTDTQYF
TRBJ1-5,TRBV6-2/TRBV6-3,16,CASSPRGNRENQPQHF
TRBJ1-6,TRBV2,15,CASNSVGTVNSPLHF
TRBJ1-2,TRBV19,13,CASSIWDRDGYTF
TRBJ1-5,TRBV19,15,CATTDAGASGQPQHF
TRBJ2-1,TRBV12-3/TRBV12-4,13,CASRLAGGHEQFF
TRBJ2-7,TRBV4-1,13,CASSQDWPGGQYF
TRBJ2-7,TRBV18,14,CASSTDRGSYEQYF
TRBJ1-6,TRBV3-1/TRBV3-2,14,CASSLGQYNSPLHF
TRBJ2-7,TRBV12-3/TRBV12-4,12,CASREQGFEQYF
TRBJ1-3,TRBV27,15,CASRGMGLYGNTIYF
TRBJ1-5,TRBV5-8,14,CASMGGMSNQPQHF
TRBJ1-5,TRBV19,15,CASSIQGKSNQPQHF